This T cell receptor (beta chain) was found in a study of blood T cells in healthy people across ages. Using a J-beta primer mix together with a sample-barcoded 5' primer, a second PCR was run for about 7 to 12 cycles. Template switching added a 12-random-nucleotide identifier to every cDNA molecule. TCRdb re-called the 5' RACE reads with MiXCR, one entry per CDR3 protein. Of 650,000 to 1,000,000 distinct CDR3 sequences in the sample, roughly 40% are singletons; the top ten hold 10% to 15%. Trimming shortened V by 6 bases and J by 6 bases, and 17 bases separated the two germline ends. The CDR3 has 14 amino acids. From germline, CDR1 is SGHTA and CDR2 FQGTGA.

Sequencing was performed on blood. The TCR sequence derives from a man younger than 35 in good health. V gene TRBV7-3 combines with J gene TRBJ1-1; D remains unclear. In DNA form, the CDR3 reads TGTGCCAGCAGTCCCACAGCGGCCCGAGCTGAAGCTTTCTTT. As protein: CASSPTAARAEAFF.